The table lists the clone carrying this T cell receptor beta chain with a few counts. Germline values: CDR1 MNHEY, CDR2 SMNVEV (reference sequence). Trimming removed 4 bases at V and 1 base at J, with 16 bases between. The CDR3 has 16 amino acids. The sample comes from a study of cytomegalovirus exposure and HLA in healthy donors. Across the whole study: Early released data comprised about 84 million unique TCRs from HLA-typed donors.

It was with 60 Vbeta and 13 Jbeta primers that the PCR ran. Profiled with immunoSEQ multiplex PCR; TCRdb holds only in-frame clones, not every one. This table holds tens of thousands of clones, 9.5% to 13% found once. The source material was PBMCs. The clonotype was recovered from a man in his fifties or sixties in good health and CMV-seropositive. The rearrangement joins TRBV27 to TRBJ2-5, with D possibly being TRBD2 (5 bases). CDR3 protein: CASSSRPPGSQETQYF. The CDR3 DNA is TGTGCCAGCAGTTCACGCCCCCCGGGGTCCCAAGAGACCCAGTACTTC.